This T cell receptor beta chain was recovered during a study of T-cell reconstitution after alpha-beta-depleted transplantation in children. It was with unique molecular identifiers that the TCRbeta library was prepared. TCRdb re-derived calls from the PCR reads in MiXCR, one entry per CDR3 protein. Of 780,000 or so distinct CDR3 sequences listed, roughly 16% were seen once; the top ten hold just under 5%. After removal of 4 bases from V and 4 bases from J, the junction contained 7 bases not matched to a gene. The CDR3 sequence is 15 residues long. The germline gives CDR1 SGHNT, CDR2 YYREEE (reference sequence). This clonotype was counted many times. Antigen: not known. Overall study results and limits: The origin of high day-60 TCRbeta diversity in some patients lay in surviving recipient T cells and thymic progenitors.

V usage is TRBV5-4 and J usage is TRBJ2-5; 10 bases match TRBD2. The sequencing used PBMCs, mostly from graft donor cells, collected 360 days after TCRalphabeta/CD19-depleted stem cell transplant. The sequence came from a male patient between 10 and 17 years old who had a stem cell transplant for acute lymphoblastic leukemia, so the T cells may come from the graft donor. The CDR3: CASSVTSGHRETQYF. The CDR3 DNA is TGTGCCAGCAGCGTGACTAGCGGGCACCGAGAGACCCAGTACTTC.